This T cell receptor beta chain stems from a study of T cells in Graves' hyperthyroidism and ophthalmopathy. The CDR3 runs to 15 residues. Looked up from germline, CDR1 is WSHSY and CDR2 is SAAADI. The V and J ends lost 6 bases and 7 bases, in that order; junction bases with no gene match: 14. It was RNA transcripts that yielded the amplified TCR beta CDR3 regions. An initial round of RT-PCR targeting the TCR CDR3 relied on the HTBI primer set. A single record per CDR3 protein comes from TCRdb applying MiXCR to the multiplex PCR reads. In the table there are 450,000 to 700,000 distinct CDR3 sequences, just over 45% of which are singletons. Many counts were recorded for this clonotype.

Sequenced material: peripheral blood or thyroid tissue (not recorded which). The sequence came from a woman aged 18-29 years with Graves' hyperthyroidism. The chain recombines TRBV10-2 with TRBJ2-7, with 8 bases that match TRBD2. The CDR3 protein is CASSAAGLGALEQYF. CDR3 DNA: TGCGCCAGCAGCGCAGCGGGACTAGGGGCGTTGGAGCAGTACTTC.